What follows are 23 T cell receptor beta chains derived from one specimen sequenced in a study of blood T cell repertoires in COVID-19. Produced via immunoSEQ multiplex PCR; TCRdb's table is partial and in-frame only. The table shows roughly 350,000 clones, with roughly 86% occurring only once. The specimen was peripheral blood. These receptors all come from a woman aged 30 to 39 with COVID-19, enrolled during active disease.

The J gene is TRBJ2-7, the V gene TRBV5-1; 8 bases agree with TRBD1. The germline gives CDR1 SGHRS, CDR2 YFSETQ. The CDR3 length is 15 residues. The V gene end was trimmed by 2 bases and the J gene end by 3 bases; junction bases not matched to a gene: 7. Here the CDR3 reads CASSLGQGIGYEQYF. The DNA of the CDR3 is TGCGCCAGCAGCTTAGGACAGGGTATCGGCTACGAGCAGTACTTC.

Concerning this clone: Additional DNA sequences in this sample encode the identical CDR3. The V gene is TRBV5-1, the J gene TRBJ2-3; D gene ambiguous. Trimming took off 0 bases at V and 1 base at J, with 3 bases between the two ends. The CDR3 contains 13 residues. Germline V CDR1 and CDR2: SGHRS, YFSETQ. The CDR3 DNA is TGCGCCAGCAGCTTGGCGGGCACAGATACGCAGTATTTT. This codes for CASSLAGTDTQYF. The full variable domain, in which reference TRBV5-1 and TRBJ2-3 provide the parts outside the CDR3, is KAGVTQTPRYLIKTRGQQVTLSCSPISGHRSVSWYQQTPGQGLQFLFEYFSETQRNKGNFPGRFSGRQFSNSRSEMNVSTLELGDSALYLCASSLAGTDTQYFGPGTRLTVL.

The chain is built from TRBV2 and TRBJ2-7; TRBD2 aligns across 12 bases. J was trimmed by 2 bases and V by 6 bases; bases with no gene match: 14. This CDR3 spans 18 amino acids. Germline CDR1 reads SNHLY; CDR2 reads FYNNEI. Here the CDR3 reads CASRGRPTSGRTPYEQYF. The CDR3 DNA is TGTGCCAGCAGGGGAAGGCCTACTAGCGGGAGGACCCCCTACGAGCAGTACTTC.

The chain combines TRBV28 with TRBJ2-5; 9 bases agree with TRBD1. Per germline, CDR1 MDHEN and CDR2 SYDVKM. The CDR3 is 18 residues long. V trimming: 7 bases; J trimming: 4 bases; junction bases outside the gene matches: 19. The CDR3 sequence: CASTFPTAGQGAGETQYF. CDR3 nucleotide sequence: TGTGCCAGCACCTTCCCGACCGCGGGACAGGGAGCCGGAGAGACCCAGTACTTC. The full variable domain, completed using reference TRBV28 and TRBJ2-5, is DVKVTQSSRYLVKRTGEKVFLECVQDMDHENMFWYRQDPGLGLRLIYFSYDVKMKEKGDIPEGYSVSREKKERFSLILESASTNQTSMYLCASTFPTAGQGAGETQYFGPGTRLLVL.

The chain carries TRBV2 and TRBJ1-6, with 9 positions matching TRBD1. V lost 6 bases to trimming and J lost 4 bases; unmatched junction nucleotides: 16. The CDR3 consists of 19 residues. The germline gives CDR1 SNHLY, CDR2 FYNNEI. The CDR3 sequence is CASRRPGQGVSAYNSPLHF. DNA for the CDR3: TGTGCCAGCAGAAGACCGGGACAGGGTGTTTCGGCTTATAATTCACCCCTCCACTTT. The full variable domain, its missing parts supplied by reference TRBV2 and TRBJ1-6, is EPEVTQTPSHQVTQMGQEVILRCVPISNHLYFYWYRQILGQKVEFLVSFYNNEISEKSEIFDDQFSVERPDGSNFTLKIRSTKLEDSAMYFCASRRPGQGVSAYNSPLHFGNGTRLTVT.

The rearrangement uses TRBV24-1 and TRBJ2-2; D perhaps matches TRBD2 (5 bases). This CDR3 is built from 16 residues. Deletions cut 0 bases from V and 3 bases from J, with 10 bases between. Germline V gene lookup returns CDR1 KGHDR and CDR2 SFDVKD. This CDR3 is CATSDLKGRDTGELFF. CDR3 coding DNA: TGTGCCACCAGTGATTTGAAAGGGCGGGACACCGGGGAGCTGTTTTTT.

This chain uses TRBV7-9 with TRBJ2-7; D remains unclear. Trimming took 1 base from V and 0 from J, leaving 7 bases between them. Germline CDR1 is SEHNR and CDR2 is FQNEAQ (reference sequence). This CDR3 has 14 residues. DNA for the CDR3: TGTGCCAGCAGCTTAGGTAGCAACTCCTACGAGCAGTACTTC. It encodes CASSLGSNSYEQYF.

The chain employs TRBV30 and TRBJ2-3; D might be TRBD2 (6 bases). This CDR3 region has 14 residues. The V and J ends lost 4 bases and 0 bases respectively, with 11 bases between them. Per the germline V gene, CDR1 is GTSNPN and CDR2 is SVGIG (reference sequence). The CDR3 loop reads CAWIAAPSTDTQYF. The DNA of the CDR3 is TGTGCCTGGATAGCGGCGCCTAGCACAGATACGCAGTATTTT.

This clone turned up a few times. The same CDR3 is also encoded by other DNA sequences in this sample. This chain uses TRBV6-5 with TRBJ1-2, with 10 bases lining up with TRBD1. Germline V gene data show CDR1 as MNHEY and CDR2 as SVGAGI. V shed 8 bases, J shed 0 bases, and the junction held 3 bases outside the gene matches. This CDR3 contains 14 residues. CDR3 protein: CASGGTGANYGYTF. The CDR3 bases are TGTGCCAGCGGGGGGACAGGGGCTAACTATGGCTACACCTTC.

V and J are TRBV28 and TRBJ2-7, with 7 bases identical to TRBD1. V lost 6 bases, J lost 3 bases, and 11 bases stayed unmatched. The CDR3 has 15 amino acids. The V gene's germline CDR1 is MDHEN and CDR2 SYDVKM. The CDR3 DNA reads TGTGCCAGCAGCAATGGGGACAGTCGAAACTACGAGCAGTACTTC. Translation gives CASSNGDSRNYEQYF. The entire variable domain, with the rest obtained from reference TRBV28 and TRBJ2-7, is as follows: DVKVTQSSRYLVKRTGEKVFLECVQDMDHENMFWYRQDPGLGLRLIYFSYDVKMKEKGDIPEGYSVSREKKERFSLILESASTNQTSMYLCASSNGDSRNYEQYFGPGTRLTVT.

Comment on this clone: An end of the junction differs from the germline gene, which may be a read error. The CDR3 region has the DNA TGTGCCAGCAGGGAAGGGACTAGCGGTGAAGAGACCCAGTACTTC. Translating gives CASREGTSGEETQYF. This chain uses TRBV6-1 with TRBJ2-5; TRBD2 matches 11 bases. The CDR3 spans 15 residues. The germline V gene encodes CDR1 MNHNS and CDR2 SASEGT.

J is TRBJ2-1 and V is TRBV29-1; TRBD2 matches 7 bases. V dropped 0 bases and J dropped 3; count of bases not matched to a gene: 8. Germline V gene sequence: CDR1 SQVTM, CDR2 ANQGSEA. This CDR3 spans 16 amino acids. CDR3 in DNA: TGCAGCGTTGAAGATCTGGGCGGGAGCAACTACAATGAGCAGTTCTTC. This gives the protein CSVEDLGGSNYNEQFF.

On this clone itself: Other DNA variants within this sample encode the same CDR3. The chain joins TRBV28 to TRBJ1-1; D is unclear. V was cut by 3 bases and J by 1 base, with 6 bases left in between. The germline gives CDR1 MDHEN, CDR2 SYDVKM. CDR3 length equals 13 residues. The CDR3 DNA follows: TGTGCCAGCAGTTTTGGCGGGAACACTGAAGCTTTCTTT. This translates into CASSFGGNTEAFF.

The chain joins TRBV12-5 to TRBJ2-1; TRBD2 matches at 16 bases. CDR1 LGHNT and CDR2 FRNRAP come from the germline V gene. The V segment lost 3 bases and the J segment 7 bases; nucleotides outside the gene matches: 12. The CDR3 is 19 residues long. The CDR3 DNA reads as TGTGCTAGTGGTTTTCAGTCCGGGACTAGCGGGAGGGCCGTGAATGAGCAGTTCTTC. Translation gives CASGFQSGTSGRAVNEQFF.

V is TRBV5-1 and J is TRBJ2-7; 9 bases align to TRBD1. The CDR3 extends over 14 amino acids. Germline values: CDR1 SGHRS, CDR2 YFSETQ. V was pared by 1 base and J by 7 bases, with 6 bases of the junction left unmatched. The CDR3 DNA is TGCGCCAGCAGCTTGCCGGGACAGGGAAGGGAGCAGTACTTC. Its translation is CASSLPGQGREQYF.

The V gene is TRBV6-2 or TRBV6-3, the J gene TRBJ2-1, with D perhaps TRBD2 (6 bases). V lost 2 bases and J 3 bases, leaving 11 bases between the germline ends. The CDR3 is 15 residues long. Germline V CDR1 and CDR2: MNHEY, SVGEGT. The CDR3 is CASSYIGGIYNEQFF. The CDR3 DNA follows: TGTGCCAGCAGTTACATTGGGGGGATCTACAATGAGCAGTTCTTC.

This clone was detected ten times or more. The chain couples TRBV19 to TRBJ1-1; D is unclear. V shed 7 bases and J shed 4 bases, with 16 bases lying between them. Germline loops: CDR1 LNHDA, CDR2 SQIVND (reference sequence). CDR3 length: 14 amino acids. CDR3 bases: TGTGCCAGTACCTCCAGCAGGCGGGGCACTGAAGCTTTCTTT. This encodes CASTSSRRGTEAFF.

CDR3 residues: CASRPGTSGTYEQYF. In nucleotides, the CDR3 is TGTGCCAGCAGGCCCGGGACTAGCGGGACCTACGAGCAGTACTTC. This chain uses TRBV2 with TRBJ2-7, with 13 bases aligning to TRBD2. CDR1 SNHLY and CDR2 FYNNEI come from the germline V gene. The CDR3 is 15 residues long. The V segment lost 6 bases and the J segment 2 bases; nucleotides outside the gene matches: 4.

This CDR3 is CASSEVVRGYEQYF. CDR3 coding DNA: TGTGCCAGCAGTGAAGTGGTCAGGGGGTACGAGCAGTACTTC. This chain uses TRBV2 with TRBJ2-7; 7 bases map to TRBD1. The germline gives CDR1 SNHLY, CDR2 FYNNEI. V gave up 1 base and J gave up 4 bases; unmatched junction bases: 4. This CDR3 region has 14 residues.

V usage is TRBV4-1 and J usage is TRBJ2-2, with 14 bases fitting TRBD2. The CDR3 runs 21 residues. With 4 bases clipped from V and 7 bases from J, the junction kept 20 bases outside the gene matches. From germline, CDR1 is MGHRA and CDR2 YSYEKL. The CDR3: CASSRSGAGLAGVGRGGELFF. In nucleotides, the CDR3 is TGCGCCAGCAGCCGCAGTGGCGCGGGACTAGCGGGAGTTGGGCGCGGCGGGGAGCTGTTTTTT.

The gene calls are TRBV5-1 and TRBJ2-2, with 11 nucleotides matching TRBD2. The V and J ends lost 4 bases and 5 bases, in that order; junction bases with no gene match: 7. CDR3 size: 16 residues. Germline CDR1 and CDR2: SGHRS and YFSETQ. CDR3 in DNA: TGCGCCAGCAGCCGCGGGACTAGCGGCGAGACCGGGGAGCTGTTTTTT. Encoded protein: CASSRGTSGETGELFF.

As DNA, the CDR3 is TGTGCCAGCAGCTTGGCCTTTGGCGGCTCCTACGAGCAGTACTTC. Residues: CASSLAFGGSYEQYF. This rearrangement joins TRBV5-4 to TRBJ2-7; D ambiguous. CDR1 SGHNT and CDR2 YYREEE come from the germline V gene (reference sequence). Trimming took 0 bases from V and 0 from J, leaving 10 bases between them. The CDR3 contains 15 residues.

This rearrangement joins TRBV5-1 to TRBJ1-4; 7 nucleotides agree with TRBD1. The CDR3 has 14 residues. The V and J ends lost 4 bases and 3 bases, in that order; junction bases with no gene match: 3. CDR1 and CDR2 (germline): SGHRS, YFSETQ. The CDR3 reads CASSGQGANEKLFF. CDR3 nucleotide sequence: TGCGCCAGCAGCGGGCAGGGGGCTAATGAAAAACTGTTTTTT.